This is a list of T cell receptor beta chains from one sample in a study of OX40 agonist ivuxolimab in advanced cancers. Here immunoSEQ multiplex PCR was the method, and the copy in TCRdb shows in-frame clones only, minus some. The sample shows some 16,000 clones, around 80% of them seen only once. Here the sequenced sample was CD4+ or CD8+ T cells sorted from blood, taken in a trial of the OX40 agonist ivuxolimab. These receptors were collected from an adult with an advanced solid tumor such as melanoma, head and neck, liver or kidney cancer. CDR3s include the opening cysteine and the closing phenylalanine or tryptophan. A D gene is named only where the DNA matches it firmly. Only part of the rows carry a size: once, few, many, or a class if the clone is expanded.

J,D,size,V,DNA,CDR3
TRBJ2-7,-,-,TRBV21-1,TGTGCCAGCAGCAATCGCGCAGGGGGATCCTACGAGCAGTACTTC,CASSNRAGGSYEQYF
TRBJ2-2,TRBD2,-,TRBV5-4,TGTGCCAGCAGCACGGGACTAGCCGTGTCCGGGGAGCTGTTTTTT,CASSTGLAVSGELFF
TRBJ1-3,-,-,TRBV6-1,TGTGCCAGCTTGGACAGTTCACTGGGGTGGGCCATATATTTT,CASLDSSLGWAIYF
TRBJ1-1,-,-,TRBV5-4,TGTGCCAGCAGCCGATGGGGCAGGAACACTGAAGCTTTCTTT,CASSRWGRNTEAFF
TRBJ2-7,TRBD1,-,TRBV7-9,TGTGCCAGCAGCTTAGTTCGGACAGGGAGTTTACACGAGCAGTACTTC,CASSLVRTGSLHEQYF
TRBJ1-5,-,-,TRBV6-1,TGTGCCAGCAGTGGTGACCCGAGGGGGGCTTATAGCAATCAGCCCCAGCATTTT,CASSGDPRGAYSNQPQHF
TRBJ1-1,-,-,TRBV19,TGTGCCAGTAGTTCGGACATGAACACTGAAGCTTTCTTT,CASSSDMNTEAFF
TRBJ2-1,-,-,TRBV19,TGTGCCAGTAGTATTCTAGCCGAGGAGCAGTTCTTC,CASSILAEEQFF
TRBJ2-1,TRBD2,-,TRBV4-3,TGCGCCAGCAGCCAAGAGAGACTAGCGGAGTACAATGAGCAGTTCTTC,CASSQERLAEYNEQFF
TRBJ1-5,-,-,TRBV6-5,TGTGCCAGCAGTTACTACCGGGGGGGGTGGGAGCAGCCCCAGCATTTT,CASSYYRGGWEQPQHF
TRBJ2-7,-,-,TRBV11-1,TGTGCCAGCAGCTTCACAGAGAACTACGAGCAGTACTTC,CASSFTENYEQYF
TRBJ2-3,TRBD2,few,TRBV4-3,TGCGCCAGCAGGGGGAGGAAGGGAGGGACAGATACGCAGTATTTT,CASRGRKGGTDTQYF
TRBJ2-1,TRBD2,-,TRBV30,TGTGCCTGGAGTACAGGACTAGCGGGAGTCCATGAGCAGTTCTTC,CAWSTGLAGVHEQFF
TRBJ1-4,-,-,TRBV9,TGTGCCAGCAGCCCCCCTCCAGGGAATGAAAAACTGTTTTTT,CASSPPPGNEKLFF
TRBJ2-7,-,-,TRBV5-6,TGTGCCAGCAGCTTGGCCGACAGCCACTACGAGCAGTACTTC,CASSLADSHYEQYF
TRBJ2-2,-,-,TRBV27,TGTGCCAGCAGTTGGCAGGGTGGCAACACCGGGGAGCTGTTTTTT,CASSWQGGNTGELFF
TRBJ2-5,-,-,TRBV13,TGTGCCAGCAGCTTCCAACTTCAAGAGACCCAGTACTTC,CASSFQLQETQYF
TRBJ1-1,-,-,TRBV19,TGTGCCAGTAGTATAGAAGACAGATTAAACACTGAAGCTTTCTTT,CASSIEDRLNTEAFF
TRBJ2-1,-,-,TRBV5-6,TGTGCCAGCAGCTTGGTGGGCGTTACCTACAATGAGCAGTTCTTC,CASSLVGVTYNEQFF
TRBJ2-1,-,-,TRBV4-2,TGTGCCAGCAGCCAAGGGGGTTCCTACAATGAGCAGTTCTTC,CASSQGGSYNEQFF
TRBJ1-6,-,-,TRBV6-5,TGTGCCAGCAGTTACAAGGCAGGGCTTAATTCACCCCTCCACTTT,CASSYKAGLNSPLHF
TRBJ2-7,-,-,TRBV29-1,TGCAGCGTTATTCAGACCGGACTACAGAAGACCTACGAGCAGTACTTC,CSVIQTGLQKTYEQYF
TRBJ2-1,-,-,TRBV29-1,TGCAGCGTTCCGCCGGAGGGGTCCAGGGGAGAGCAGTTCTTC,CSVPPEGSRGEQFF
TRBJ2-7,-,-,TRBV6-5,TGTGCCAGCAGGGCCTGGGGTGACACGACCTACGAGCAGTACTTC,CASRAWGDTTYEQYF
TRBJ2-4,-,-,TRBV12-5,TGTGCTAGTGGTGCCGGGACGGCAAGAAACATTCAGTACTTC,CASGAGTARNIQYF
TRBJ2-1,TRBD1,-,TRBV11-2,TGTGCCAGCAGCTTACCGCAGGGGGCTAGCTGGAAGGGCAATGAGCAGTTCTTC,CASSLPQGASWKGNEQFF
TRBJ1-1,-,-,TRBV4-1,TGCGCCAGCAGCCAAGTTCAGGGGAACACTGAAGCTTTCTTT,CASSQVQGNTEAFF
TRBJ2-6,-,-,TRBV11-2,TGTGCCAGCAGCTTAGCGAGTCCAGGGTTGTTTGGGGCCAACGTCCTGACTTTC,CASSLASPGLFGANVLTF
TRBJ1-4,-,-,TRBV5-4,TGTGCCAGCAGCCGTGGGCAGGGAAATGAAAAACTGTTTTTT,CASSRGQGNEKLFF
TRBJ1-1,-,-,TRBV5-1,TGCGCCAGCAGCTTGGGCAGGAACACTGAAGCTTTCTTT,CASSLGRNTEAFF
TRBJ1-1,-,-,TRBV19,TGTGCCAGTAGTATAGGAACAGGGATGACTGAAGCTTTCTTT,CASSIGTGMTEAFF
TRBJ2-1,TRBD2,-,TRBV5-1,TGCGCCAGCAGCCTTAGCGGGGGGGCTGAGGAGCAGTTCTTC,CASSLSGGAEEQFF
TRBJ2-1,TRBD2,once,TRBV4-2,TGTGCCAGCAGCCAAGATCCCGGGACTAGCAATGAGCAGTTCTTC,CASSQDPGTSNEQFF
TRBJ1-4,-,-,TRBV20-1,TGCAGTGCCGGGGCCGGAGAAAAACTGTTTTTT,CSAGAGEKLFF
TRBJ2-7,-,-,TRBV7-8,TGTGCCAGCAGCTTAAGAGGGGCTAACTACGAGCAGTACTTC,CASSLRGANYEQYF
TRBJ1-4,-,-,TRBV7-9,TGTGCCAGCAGCTTTCTACAGATTGATGAAAAACTGTTTTTT,CASSFLQIDEKLFF
TRBJ2-7,-,-,TRBV6-6,TGTGCCAGCAGTTATGGGCACAGCTCCTACGAGCAGTACTTC,CASSYGHSSYEQYF
TRBJ2-1,-,-,TRBV29-1,TGCAGCGTTGAATCAAGCCCATCCTACAATGAGCAGTTCTTC,CSVESSPSYNEQFF
TRBJ1-1,TRBD1,many,TRBV19,TGTGCCAGTAGAGCCTCCAGGGGGGCGACTGAAGCTTTCTTT,CASRASRGATEAFF
TRBJ1-1,-,-,TRBV4-3,TGCGCCAGCAGCCATATACAGGGCCTGAACACTGAAGCTTTCTTT,CASSHIQGLNTEAFF
TRBJ2-3,-,-,TRBV9,TGTGCCAGCAGCCCGACGGGCGCGTCGGCAGATACGCAGTATTTT,CASSPTGASADTQYF
TRBJ2-3,TRBD2,-,TRBV5-1,TGCGCCAGCAGCCTAGAGTTAGCGGGGACTAGCACAGATACGCAGTATTTT,CASSLELAGTSTDTQYF
TRBJ2-3,TRBD1,-,TRBV2,TGTGCCAGCAGGTTTCCGGGACAGGGGGTGACAGATACGCAGTATTTT,CASRFPGQGVTDTQYF